This section outlines one TCR beta chain sequence together with its context. The antigen is undetermined. These data come from a study of T cell responses to AZD1222 COVID-19 vaccine. As for the study in general: Second-dose recipients at about 4 or about 12 weeks were treated as one pooled group. Overall study results and limits: Mostly white British, mostly female donors; authors suggested clonal diversity may be underestimated. Spike-specific TCRs gained breadth and depth after people received two AZD1222 doses. Baseline testing showed seropositivity in only six AZD1222 recipients.

Per germline, CDR1 LNHDA and CDR2 SQIVND (reference sequence). This CDR3 spans 12 amino acids. V lost 3 bases, J lost 3 bases, and 5 bases lay in between. Some clones are missing from TCRdb's copy, which holds only in-frame ones; the method was immunoSEQ multiplex PCR. The sample includes about 150,000 clones, just over 90% of them seen just once. V is TRBV19 and J is TRBJ1-2; D not resolved. The clonotype originates from an adult in good health. Sequenced here: peripheral blood, sampled on day 0 of AZD1222 vaccination. The CDR3 reads CASSITDYGYTF. CDR3 nucleotide sequence: TGTGCCAGTAGTATCACAGACTATGGCTACACCTTC.